This is a list of T cell receptor beta chains from one sample in a study of T cells in Graves' hyperthyroidism and ophthalmopathy. TCRdb re-called the multiplex PCR reads with MiXCR, one entry per CDR3 protein. This sample has 500,000 to 800,000 distinct CDR3 sequences; roughly 14% occur once, and the top ten carry about an eighth. Sequences were obtained from blood. The receptors here all came from a woman aged 45-65 years with Graves' ophthalmopathy. The CDR3 runs from the conserved cysteine through the conserved F or W. Each record gives: D gene, V gene, J gene, clone size, CDR3 DNA, CDR3 protein. A D gene is named only where the DNA matches it firmly. Clone size is shown for a subset of rows, as once, few, many or a class of expanded clone.

d_gene: -
v_gene: TRBV9
j_gene: TRBJ2-1
abundance: few
CDR3nt: TGTGCCAGCAGCGTCGTCACTAGAGCGGGTGAGCAGTTCTTC
CDR3aa: CASSVVTRAGEQFF

d_gene: TRBD2
v_gene: TRBV2
j_gene: TRBJ2-2
abundance: few
CDR3nt: TGTGCCACCCTGCTCGGCGGGAGTGGCACCGGGGAGCTGTTTTTT
CDR3aa: CATLLGGSGTGELFF

d_gene: TRBD2
v_gene: TRBV12-5
j_gene: TRBJ2-2
abundance: -
CDR3nt: TGTGCTAGTGGTTTGAAAAGCGGGAGGGCCGGGACCGGGGAGCTGTTTTTT
CDR3aa: CASGLKSGRAGTGELFF

d_gene: TRBD2
v_gene: TRBV3-1
j_gene: TRBJ2-1
abundance: many
CDR3nt: TGTGCCAGCAGCCAAGTCGGCCTAGCGGGAAGGGCTGAGCAGTTCTTC
CDR3aa: CASSQVGLAGRAEQFF

d_gene: TRBD1
v_gene: TRBV18
j_gene: TRBJ2-5
abundance: few
CDR3nt: TGTGCCAGCTCACCCATGACAGGGGGTGGAGAGACCCAGTACTTC
CDR3aa: CASSPMTGGGETQYF

d_gene: -
v_gene: TRBV20-1
j_gene: TRBJ2-3
abundance: -
CDR3nt: TGCAGTGCTAGAGATGAGGGGAGTACTAGCACAGATACGCAGTATTTT
CDR3aa: CSARDEGSTSTDTQYF

d_gene: TRBD2
v_gene: TRBV19
j_gene: TRBJ2-1
abundance: few
CDR3nt: TGTGCCAGTAGTAAAACTAGCGGGAGAGGTAATGAGCAGTTCTTC
CDR3aa: CASSKTSGRGNEQFF

d_gene: -
v_gene: TRBV27
j_gene: TRBJ2-1
abundance: many
CDR3nt: TGTGCCAGCAGTCCCAGGGACGCAGGACGATCGGGTGAGCAGTTCTTC
CDR3aa: CASSPRDAGRSGEQFF

d_gene: TRBD2
v_gene: TRBV7-6
j_gene: TRBJ2-7
abundance: many
CDR3nt: TGTGCCAGCAGCTTACCCCCGGCGGGAGGTGGGTACGAGCAGTACTTC
CDR3aa: CASSLPPAGGGYEQYF

d_gene: TRBD1
v_gene: TRBV12-3/TRBV12-4
j_gene: TRBJ1-2
abundance: many
CDR3nt: TGTGCCAGCAGTAACCGGGACAGGGGGTACGGCTACACCTTC
CDR3aa: CASSNRDRGYGYTF

d_gene: -
v_gene: TRBV6-6
j_gene: TRBJ2-7
abundance: many
CDR3nt: TGTGCCAGCAGTTACCAGGACAGCTACGAGCAGTACTTC
CDR3aa: CASSYQDSYEQYF

d_gene: -
v_gene: TRBV20-1
j_gene: TRBJ2-7
abundance: many
CDR3nt: TGCAGTGCTAGACAGGTCTCCTACGAGCAGTACTTC
CDR3aa: CSARQVSYEQYF

d_gene: -
v_gene: TRBV27
j_gene: TRBJ2-1
abundance: many
CDR3nt: TGTGCCAGCAGTTTTTTGGGGCAGGACAATGAGCAGTTCTTC
CDR3aa: CASSFLGQDNEQFF

d_gene: -
v_gene: TRBV18
j_gene: TRBJ2-2
abundance: many
CDR3nt: TGTGCCAGCTCCCCCAAGCAGGGGTCGGCCACCGGGGAGCTGTTTTTT
CDR3aa: CASSPKQGSATGELFF

d_gene: -
v_gene: TRBV9
j_gene: TRBJ2-1
abundance: -
CDR3nt: TGTGCCAGCAGCGTAGCAGGGTTCTACAATGAGCAGTTCTTC
CDR3aa: CASSVAGFYNEQFF

d_gene: TRBD2
v_gene: TRBV7-8
j_gene: TRBJ2-7
abundance: -
CDR3nt: TGTGCCAGCAGCCCCAGGACTAGCGGGCACTACGAGCAGTACTTC
CDR3aa: CASSPRTSGHYEQYF

d_gene: TRBD2
v_gene: TRBV27
j_gene: TRBJ2-1
abundance: many
CDR3nt: TGTGCCAGCAGTCCTCCGGGACTAGCGGGAGGGCGGTACAATGAGCAGTTCTTC
CDR3aa: CASSPPGLAGGRYNEQFF

d_gene: -
v_gene: TRBV7-9
j_gene: TRBJ2-7
abundance: many
CDR3nt: TGTGCCAGCAGCTCGGACAGTTGGTCCTACGAGCAGTACTTC
CDR3aa: CASSSDSWSYEQYF

d_gene: TRBD1
v_gene: TRBV3-1
j_gene: TRBJ1-2
abundance: many
CDR3nt: TGTGCCAGCAGCCGACAGGGATATAACTATGGCTACACCTTC
CDR3aa: CASSRQGYNYGYTF

d_gene: -
v_gene: TRBV12-3/TRBV12-4
j_gene: TRBJ2-3
abundance: many
CDR3nt: TGTGCCACCAGACTTGAAACAGATACGCAGTATTTT
CDR3aa: CATRLETDTQYF

d_gene: -
v_gene: TRBV6-1
j_gene: TRBJ2-2
abundance: few
CDR3nt: TGTGCCAGCAGTTTCCCTTCCGGGGAGCTGTTTTTT
CDR3aa: CASSFPSGELFF

d_gene: -
v_gene: TRBV7-3
j_gene: TRBJ2-2
abundance: -
CDR3nt: TGTGCCAGCAGCTTAACAGGGAAAAAGAACACCGGGGAGCTGTTTTTT
CDR3aa: CASSLTGKKNTGELFF

d_gene: -
v_gene: TRBV28
j_gene: TRBJ1-2
abundance: many
CDR3nt: TGTGCCAGCAGTTTCGGGGGGGTTGCTGACGACTACACCTTC
CDR3aa: CASSFGGVADDYTF

d_gene: -
v_gene: TRBV7-3
j_gene: TRBJ2-1
abundance: many
CDR3nt: TGTGCCAGCAGCCCCCGGCCCTCTTACAATGAGCAGTTCTTC
CDR3aa: CASSPRPSYNEQFF

d_gene: TRBD2
v_gene: TRBV11-2
j_gene: TRBJ2-1
abundance: many
CDR3nt: TGTGCCAGCAGCTCTATAGCGGGAGTGGTCTACAATGAGCAGTTCTTC
CDR3aa: CASSSIAGVVYNEQFF

d_gene: -
v_gene: TRBV15
j_gene: TRBJ1-1
abundance: many
CDR3nt: TGTGCCACCAGCTTTAGGACAGCAACGAACACTGAAGCTTTCTTT
CDR3aa: CATSFRTATNTEAFF

d_gene: TRBD2
v_gene: TRBV5-1
j_gene: TRBJ2-5
abundance: few
CDR3nt: TGCGCCAGCAGCTATTCCGGGACTAAAGAGACCCAGTACTTC
CDR3aa: CASSYSGTKETQYF

d_gene: -
v_gene: TRBV18
j_gene: TRBJ2-7
abundance: many
CDR3nt: TGTGCCAGCTCACCTCGGACGTCCTACGAGCAGTACTTC
CDR3aa: CASSPRTSYEQYF

d_gene: TRBD2
v_gene: TRBV20-1
j_gene: TRBJ2-1
abundance: many
CDR3nt: TGCAGTGCTAGAGGTTGGGCGGGAGATACCTACAATGAGCAGTTCTTC
CDR3aa: CSARGWAGDTYNEQFF

d_gene: -
v_gene: TRBV12-3/TRBV12-4
j_gene: TRBJ1-2
abundance: -
CDR3nt: TGTGCCAGCAGTTTAGGAGGACAGCTTAACTATGGCTACACCTTC
CDR3aa: CASSLGGQLNYGYTF

d_gene: TRBD1
v_gene: TRBV28
j_gene: TRBJ1-2
abundance: many
CDR3nt: TGTGCCAGCAGCCGACAGGGATTATATGGCTACACCTTC
CDR3aa: CASSRQGLYGYTF

d_gene: -
v_gene: TRBV6-1
j_gene: TRBJ2-1
abundance: few
CDR3nt: TGTACCAGCAGACCGGTGGCTACCATTTACAATGAGCAGTTCTTC
CDR3aa: CTSRPVATIYNEQFF

d_gene: -
v_gene: TRBV27
j_gene: TRBJ2-6
abundance: many
CDR3nt: TGTGCCAGCAGTTTATGGTCCTCTGGGGCCAACGTCCTGACTTTC
CDR3aa: CASSLWSSGANVLTF

d_gene: TRBD1
v_gene: TRBV2
j_gene: TRBJ2-7
abundance: many
CDR3nt: TGTGCCAGCAGTGAACAGGGGGCTATTTACGAGCAGTACTTC
CDR3aa: CASSEQGAIYEQYF

d_gene: -
v_gene: TRBV9
j_gene: TRBJ2-1
abundance: many
CDR3nt: TGTGCCAGCAGCGTAGGTAGATCGGTTGAGCAGTTCTTC
CDR3aa: CASSVGRSVEQFF

d_gene: -
v_gene: TRBV20-1
j_gene: TRBJ1-4
abundance: many
CDR3nt: TGCAGTGCTAGGCTTTCATGGAGGTCAACTAATGAAAAACTGTTTTTT
CDR3aa: CSARLSWRSTNEKLFF

d_gene: TRBD1
v_gene: TRBV15
j_gene: TRBJ2-2
abundance: few
CDR3nt: TGTGCCACCAGCGGGAGGGGGGGACAGGGGACCGGGGAGCTGTTTTTT
CDR3aa: CATSGRGGQGTGELFF

d_gene: TRBD2
v_gene: TRBV11-2
j_gene: TRBJ2-3
abundance: -
CDR3nt: TGTGCCAGCAGGGGCGGGAGCCGAGATACGCAGTATTTT
CDR3aa: CASRGGSRDTQYF